The entry below describes one TCR beta chain. The unique tags termed UMIs, each holding a 6-nucleotide sample barcode, were added by means of template switching. TCRdb re-called the 5' RACE reads and catalogs CDR3 proteins one per entry, DNA excluded. The specimen's table records 300,000 to 400,000 distinct CDR3 sequences. The data are from a study of monozygotic twins with inflammatory bowel disease. CDR1 and CDR2 from the germline V gene are SGHTA and FQGTGA. The CDR3 spans 14 residues. RNA in its total form was extracted from whole blood, and T cells were not sorted. Sequencing input: blood. This TCR came from a human donor with ulcerative colitis or Crohn's disease, or a healthy co-twin of an affected twin (not recorded which). V and J are TRBV7-3 and TRBJ2-1. CDR3 in amino acids: CASSLGPPSNEQFF.